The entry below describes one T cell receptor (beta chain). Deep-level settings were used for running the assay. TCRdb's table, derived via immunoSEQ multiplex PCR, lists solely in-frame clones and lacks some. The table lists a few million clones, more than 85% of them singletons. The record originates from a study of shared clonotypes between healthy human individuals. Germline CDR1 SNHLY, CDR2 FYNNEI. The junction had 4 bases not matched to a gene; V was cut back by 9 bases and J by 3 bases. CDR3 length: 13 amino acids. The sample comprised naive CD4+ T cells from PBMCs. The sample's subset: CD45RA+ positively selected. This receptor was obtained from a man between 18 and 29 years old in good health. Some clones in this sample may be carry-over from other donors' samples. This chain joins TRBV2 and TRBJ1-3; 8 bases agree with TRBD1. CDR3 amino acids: CASSDRGGNTIYF. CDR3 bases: TGTGCCAGTTCAGACAGGGGTGGAAACACCATATATTTT. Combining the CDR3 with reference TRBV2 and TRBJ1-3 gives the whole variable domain EPEVTQTPSHQVTQMGQEVILRCVPISNHLYFYWYRQILGQKVEFLVSFYNNEISEKSEIFDDQFSVERPDGSNFTLKIRSTKLEDSAMYFCASSDRGGNTIYFGEGSWLTVV.